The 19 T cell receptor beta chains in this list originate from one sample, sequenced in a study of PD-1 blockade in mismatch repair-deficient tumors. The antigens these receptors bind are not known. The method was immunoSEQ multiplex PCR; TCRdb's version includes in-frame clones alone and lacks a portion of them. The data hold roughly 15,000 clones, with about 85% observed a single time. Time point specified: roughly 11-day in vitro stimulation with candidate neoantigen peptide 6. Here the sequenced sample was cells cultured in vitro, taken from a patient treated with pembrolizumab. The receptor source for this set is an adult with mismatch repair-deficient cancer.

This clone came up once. CDR3 in amino acids: CASSLDLLVASGGELFF. The CDR3 nucleotides are TGTGCCAGCAGCTTGGATCTTCTTGTCGCAAGTGGCGGGGAGCTGTTTTTT. This sequence joins TRBV11-2 and TRBJ2-2; no reliable D call. The germline gives CDR1 SGHAT, CDR2 FQNNGV. The V end lost 3 bases, the J end lost 7 bases, and 21 bases lay between the germline ends. There are 17 residues in the CDR3.

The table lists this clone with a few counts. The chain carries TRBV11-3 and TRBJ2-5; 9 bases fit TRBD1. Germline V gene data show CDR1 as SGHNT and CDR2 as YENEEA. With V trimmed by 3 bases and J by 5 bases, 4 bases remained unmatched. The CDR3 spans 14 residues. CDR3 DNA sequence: TGTGCCAGCAGCTTGGGACAGGGAGAGGAGACCCAGTACTTC. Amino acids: CASSLGQGEETQYF.

The DNA for the CDR3 is TGTGCCAGCAGTGAACAGGGGGCGCGTGGCTACACCTTC. Translating gives CASSEQGARGYTF. The chain recombines TRBV2 with TRBJ1-2, with TRBD1 matching 8 bases. CDR1 SNHLY and CDR2 FYNNEI come from the germline V gene. This CDR3 region has 13 residues. The junction had 3 bases not matched to a gene; V was cut back by 2 bases and J by 7 bases.

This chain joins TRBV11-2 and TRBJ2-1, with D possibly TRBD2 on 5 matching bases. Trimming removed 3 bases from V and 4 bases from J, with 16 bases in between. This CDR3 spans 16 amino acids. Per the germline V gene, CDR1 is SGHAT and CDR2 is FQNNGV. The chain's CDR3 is CASSFLSSEPYNEQFF. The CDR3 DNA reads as TGTGCCAGCAGCTTCCTGAGTAGCGAACCTTACAATGAGCAGTTCTTC.

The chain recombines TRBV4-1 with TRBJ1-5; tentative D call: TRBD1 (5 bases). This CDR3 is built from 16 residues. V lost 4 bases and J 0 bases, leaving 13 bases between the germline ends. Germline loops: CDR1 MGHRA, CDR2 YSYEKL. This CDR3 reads CASSPWDVYSNQPQHF. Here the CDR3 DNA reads TGCGCCAGCAGCCCATGGGACGTGTATAGCAATCAGCCCCAGCATTTT.

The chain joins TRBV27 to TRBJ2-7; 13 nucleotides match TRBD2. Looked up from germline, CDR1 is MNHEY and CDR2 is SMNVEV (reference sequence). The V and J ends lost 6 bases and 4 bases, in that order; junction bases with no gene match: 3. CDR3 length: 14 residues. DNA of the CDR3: TGTGCCAGCAGGCGGACTAGCGGGAGTTACGAGCAGTACTTC. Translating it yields CASRRTSGSYEQYF.

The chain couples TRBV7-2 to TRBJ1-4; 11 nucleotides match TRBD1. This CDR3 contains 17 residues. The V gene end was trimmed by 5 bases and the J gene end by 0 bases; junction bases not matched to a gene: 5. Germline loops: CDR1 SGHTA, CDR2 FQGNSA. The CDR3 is CASSRDRGAATNEKLFF. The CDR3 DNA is TGTGCCAGCAGCCGGGACAGGGGGGCTGCAACTAATGAAAAACTGTTTTTT. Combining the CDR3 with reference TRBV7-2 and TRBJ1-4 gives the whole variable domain GAGVSQSPSNKVTEKGKDVELRCDPISGHTALYWYRQSLGQGLEFLIYFQGNSAPDKSGLPSDRFSAERTGGSVSTLTIQRTQQEDSAVYLCASSRDRGAATNEKLFFGSGTQLSVL.

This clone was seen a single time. As DNA, the CDR3 is TGTGCCAGCAGTAATCCGGGACTCAGCGGTGAGCAGTTCTTC. It specifies CASSNPGLSGEQFF. V gene TRBV6-5 combines with J gene TRBJ2-1, with a tentative D call TRBD2 (6 bases). V was pared by 5 bases and J by 9 bases, with 17 bases between. The CDR3 contains 14 residues. Germline CDR1 MNHEY, CDR2 SVGAGI.

The DNA of the CDR3 is TGTGCCAGCTCACGGGTAGCTGAGATCTACGAGCAGTACTTC. It is translated as CASSRVAEIYEQYF. The chain joins TRBV18 to TRBJ2-7, with no clear D. Deletions cut 4 bases from V and 3 bases from J, with 13 bases between. The CDR3 runs to 14 residues. Germline V gene lookup returns CDR1 KGHSH and CDR2 LQKENI.

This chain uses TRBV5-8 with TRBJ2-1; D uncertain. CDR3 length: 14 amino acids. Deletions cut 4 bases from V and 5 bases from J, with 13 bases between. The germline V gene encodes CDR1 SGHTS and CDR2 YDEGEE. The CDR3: CASSGWAGDNEQFF. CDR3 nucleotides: TGTGCCAGCAGCGGGTGGGCCGGTGACAATGAGCAGTTCTTC.

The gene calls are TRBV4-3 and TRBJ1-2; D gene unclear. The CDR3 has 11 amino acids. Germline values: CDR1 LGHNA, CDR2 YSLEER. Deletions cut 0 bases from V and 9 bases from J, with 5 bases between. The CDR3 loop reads CASSQDGRYTF. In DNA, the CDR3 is TGCGCCAGCAGCCAAGACGGTCGCTACACCTTC.

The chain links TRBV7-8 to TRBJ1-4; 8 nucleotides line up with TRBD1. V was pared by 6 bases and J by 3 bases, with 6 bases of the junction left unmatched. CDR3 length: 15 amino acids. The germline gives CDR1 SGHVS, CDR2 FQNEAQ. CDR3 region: CASSRTTGANEKLFF. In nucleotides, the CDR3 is TGTGCCAGCAGTCGGACGACAGGGGCTAATGAAAAACTGTTTTTT.

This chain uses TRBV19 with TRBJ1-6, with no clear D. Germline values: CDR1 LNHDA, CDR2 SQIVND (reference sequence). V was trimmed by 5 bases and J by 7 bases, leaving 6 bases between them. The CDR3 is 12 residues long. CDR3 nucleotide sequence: TGTGCCAGTAGTCCTGAGAATTCACCCCTCCACTTT. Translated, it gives CASSPENSPLHF.

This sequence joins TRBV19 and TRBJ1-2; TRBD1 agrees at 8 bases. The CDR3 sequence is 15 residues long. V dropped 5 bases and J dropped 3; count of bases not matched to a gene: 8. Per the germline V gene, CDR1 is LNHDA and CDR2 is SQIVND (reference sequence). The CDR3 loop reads CASSDPGQVHYGYTF. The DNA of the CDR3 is TGTGCCAGTAGTGACCCGGGACAGGTGCACTATGGCTACACCTTC.

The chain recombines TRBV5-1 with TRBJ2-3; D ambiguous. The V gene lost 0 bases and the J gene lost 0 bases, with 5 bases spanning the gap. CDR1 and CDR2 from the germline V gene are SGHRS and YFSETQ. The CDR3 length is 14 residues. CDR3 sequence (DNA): TGCGCCAGCAGCTTGGGACAAAGCACAGATACGCAGTATTTT. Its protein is CASSLGQSTDTQYF.

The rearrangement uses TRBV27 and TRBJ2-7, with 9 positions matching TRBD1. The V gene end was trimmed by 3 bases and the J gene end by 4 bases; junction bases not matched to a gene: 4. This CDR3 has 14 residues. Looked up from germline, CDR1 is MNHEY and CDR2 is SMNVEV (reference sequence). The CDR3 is CASSFDRGGYEQYF. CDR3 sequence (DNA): TGTGCCAGCAGTTTCGACAGGGGGGGGTACGAGCAGTACTTC.

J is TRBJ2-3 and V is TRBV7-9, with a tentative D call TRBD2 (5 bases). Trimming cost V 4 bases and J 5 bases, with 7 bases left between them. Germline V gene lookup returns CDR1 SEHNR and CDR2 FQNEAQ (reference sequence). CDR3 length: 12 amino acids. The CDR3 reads CASSSGIDTQYF. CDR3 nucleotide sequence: TGTGCCAGCAGCTCGGGGATAGATACGCAGTATTTT.

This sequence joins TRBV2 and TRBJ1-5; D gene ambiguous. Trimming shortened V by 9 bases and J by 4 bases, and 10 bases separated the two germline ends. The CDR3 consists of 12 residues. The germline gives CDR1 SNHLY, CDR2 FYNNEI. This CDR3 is CASGGRNQPQHF. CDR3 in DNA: TGTGCCAGTGGAGGCAGGAATCAGCCCCAGCATTTT. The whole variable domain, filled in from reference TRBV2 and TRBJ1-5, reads EPEVTQTPSHQVTQMGQEVILRCVPISNHLYFYWYRQILGQKVEFLVSFYNNEISEKSEIFDDQFSVERPDGSNFTLKIRSTKLEDSAMYFCASGGRNQPQHFGDGTRLSIL.

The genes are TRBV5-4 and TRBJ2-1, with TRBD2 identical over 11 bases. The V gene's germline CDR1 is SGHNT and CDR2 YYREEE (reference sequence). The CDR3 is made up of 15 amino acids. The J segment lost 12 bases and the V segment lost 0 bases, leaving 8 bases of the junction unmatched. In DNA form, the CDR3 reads TGTGCCAGCAGCTTGGACCTAGCGGGGGGTTTGGGGCAGTTCTTC. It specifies CASSLDLAGGLGQFF.